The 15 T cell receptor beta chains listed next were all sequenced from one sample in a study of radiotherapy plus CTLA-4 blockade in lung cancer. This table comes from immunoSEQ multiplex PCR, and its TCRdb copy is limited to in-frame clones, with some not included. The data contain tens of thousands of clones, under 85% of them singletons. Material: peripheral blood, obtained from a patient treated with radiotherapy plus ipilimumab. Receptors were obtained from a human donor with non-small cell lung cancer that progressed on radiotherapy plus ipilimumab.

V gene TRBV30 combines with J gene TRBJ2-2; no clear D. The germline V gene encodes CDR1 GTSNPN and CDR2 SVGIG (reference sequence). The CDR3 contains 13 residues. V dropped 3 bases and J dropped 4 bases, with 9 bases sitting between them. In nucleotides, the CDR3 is TGTGCCTGGAGACCGGGTTTCACCGGGGAGCTGTTTTTT. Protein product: CAWRPGFTGELFF.

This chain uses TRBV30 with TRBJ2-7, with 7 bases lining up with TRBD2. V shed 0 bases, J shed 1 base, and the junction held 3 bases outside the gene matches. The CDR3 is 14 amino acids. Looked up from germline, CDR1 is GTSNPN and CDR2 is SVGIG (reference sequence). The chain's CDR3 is CAWSVGGSSYEQYF. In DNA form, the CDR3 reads TGTGCCTGGAGTGTGGGGGGGTCATCCTACGAGCAGTACTTC.

The CDR3 reads CASTPYYRDGYTF. The CDR3 DNA follows: TGTGCCAGCACCCCTTATTATAGGGATGGCTACACCTTC. The V and J genes are TRBV7-9 and TRBJ1-2, with D unclear. This CDR3 comprises 13 residues. CDR1 is SEHNR, CDR2 FQNEAQ, per germline (reference sequence). Trimming took off 7 bases at V and 6 bases at J, with 15 bases between the two ends. The entire variable domain, with the rest obtained from reference TRBV7-9 and TRBJ1-2, is as follows: DTGVSQNPRHKITKRGQNVTFRCDPISEHNRLYWYRQTLGQGPEFLTYFQNEAQLEKSRLLSDRFSAERPKGSFSTLEIQRTEQGDSAMYLCASTPYYRDGYTFGSGTRLTVV.

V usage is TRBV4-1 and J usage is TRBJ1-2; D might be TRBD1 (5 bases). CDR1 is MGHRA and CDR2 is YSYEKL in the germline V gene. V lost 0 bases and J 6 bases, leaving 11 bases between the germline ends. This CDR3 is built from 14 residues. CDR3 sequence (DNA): TGCGCCAGCAGCCAAGATACAGGAACAAATGGCTACACCTTC. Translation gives CASSQDTGTNGYTF.

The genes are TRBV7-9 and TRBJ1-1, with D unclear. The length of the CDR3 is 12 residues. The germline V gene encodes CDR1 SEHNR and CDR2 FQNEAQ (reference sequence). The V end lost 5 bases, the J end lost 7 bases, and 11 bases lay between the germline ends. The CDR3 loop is CASSILGFEAFF. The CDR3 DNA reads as TGTGCCAGCAGCATTTTAGGATTTGAAGCTTTCTTT.

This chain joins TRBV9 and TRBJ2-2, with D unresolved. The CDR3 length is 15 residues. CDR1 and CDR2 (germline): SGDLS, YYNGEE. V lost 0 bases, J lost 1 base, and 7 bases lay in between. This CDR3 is CASSVDGWNTGELFF. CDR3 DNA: TGTGCCAGCAGCGTAGACGGGTGGAACACCGGGGAGCTGTTTTTT.

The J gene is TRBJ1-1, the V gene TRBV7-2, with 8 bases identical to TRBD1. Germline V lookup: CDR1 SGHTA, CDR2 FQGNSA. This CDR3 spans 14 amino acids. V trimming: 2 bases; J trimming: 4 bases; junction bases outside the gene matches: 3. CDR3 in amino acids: CASSLPDRVTEAFF. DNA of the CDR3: TGTGCCAGCAGCTTACCGGACAGGGTCACTGAAGCTTTCTTT.

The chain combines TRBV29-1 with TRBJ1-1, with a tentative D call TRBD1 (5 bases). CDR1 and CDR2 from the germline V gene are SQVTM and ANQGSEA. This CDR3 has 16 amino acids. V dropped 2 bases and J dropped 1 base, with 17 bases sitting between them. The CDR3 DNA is TGCAGCGTTGAACCCGGTGGACGGGGGGGGAACACTGAAGCTTTCTTT. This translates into CSVEPGGRGGNTEAFF. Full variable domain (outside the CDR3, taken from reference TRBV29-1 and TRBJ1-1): SAVISQKPSRDICQRGTSLTIQCQVDSQVTMMFWYRQQPGQSLTLIATANQGSEATYESGFVIDKFPISRPNLTFSTLTVSNMSPEDSSIYLCSVEPGGRGGNTEAFFGQGTRLTVV.

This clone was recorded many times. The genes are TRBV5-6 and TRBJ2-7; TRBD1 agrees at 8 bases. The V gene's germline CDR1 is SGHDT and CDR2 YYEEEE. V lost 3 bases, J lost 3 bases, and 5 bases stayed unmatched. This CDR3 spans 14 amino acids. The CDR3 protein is CASSSRDRYYEQYF. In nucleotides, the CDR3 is TGTGCCAGCAGCTCCCGGGACAGGTACTACGAGCAGTACTTC.

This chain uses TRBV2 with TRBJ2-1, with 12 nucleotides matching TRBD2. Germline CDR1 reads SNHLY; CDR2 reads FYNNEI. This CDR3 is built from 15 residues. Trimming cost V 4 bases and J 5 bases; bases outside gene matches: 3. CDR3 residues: CASSGGLAGNNEQFF. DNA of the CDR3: TGTGCCAGCAGTGGCGGACTAGCGGGAAACAATGAGCAGTTCTTC.

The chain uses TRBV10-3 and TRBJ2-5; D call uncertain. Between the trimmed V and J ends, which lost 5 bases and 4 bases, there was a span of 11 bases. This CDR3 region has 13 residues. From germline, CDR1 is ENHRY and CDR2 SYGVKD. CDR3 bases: TGTGCCATCAGTCCTAGTTCCCGAGAGACCCAGTACTTC. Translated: CAISPSSRETQYF.

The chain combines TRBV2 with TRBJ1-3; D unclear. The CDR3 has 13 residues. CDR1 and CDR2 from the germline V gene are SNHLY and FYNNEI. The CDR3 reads CAILPMDGNTIYF. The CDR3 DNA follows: TGTGCTATTCTGCCGATGGATGGAAACACCATATATTTT. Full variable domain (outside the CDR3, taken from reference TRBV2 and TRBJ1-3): EPEVTQTPSHQVTQMGQEVILRCVPISNHLYFYWYRQILGQKVEFLVSFYNNEISEKSEIFDDQFSVERPDGSNFTLKIRSTKLEDSAMYFCAILPMDGNTIYFGEGSWLTVV.

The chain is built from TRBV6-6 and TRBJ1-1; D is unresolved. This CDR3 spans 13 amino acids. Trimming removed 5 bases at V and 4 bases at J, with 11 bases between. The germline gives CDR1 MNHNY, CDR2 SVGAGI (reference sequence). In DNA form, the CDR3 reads TGTGCCAGCAGTACGCCGACGGTCACTGAAGCTTTCTTT. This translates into CASSTPTVTEAFF.

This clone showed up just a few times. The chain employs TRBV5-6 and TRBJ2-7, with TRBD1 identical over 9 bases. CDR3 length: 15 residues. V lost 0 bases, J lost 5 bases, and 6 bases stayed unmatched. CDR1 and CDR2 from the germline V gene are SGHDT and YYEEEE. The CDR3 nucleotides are TGTGCCAGCAGCTTGGGGAGACAGGGGGGGAACGAGCAGTACTTC. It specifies CASSLGRQGGNEQYF.

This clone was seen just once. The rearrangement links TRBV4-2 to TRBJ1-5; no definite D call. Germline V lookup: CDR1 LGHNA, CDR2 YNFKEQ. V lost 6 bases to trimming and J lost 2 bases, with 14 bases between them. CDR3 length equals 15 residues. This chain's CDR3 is CASRGGERGNQPQHF. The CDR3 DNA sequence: TGTGCCAGCAGGGGCGGGGAGAGGGGCAATCAGCCCCAGCATTTT.